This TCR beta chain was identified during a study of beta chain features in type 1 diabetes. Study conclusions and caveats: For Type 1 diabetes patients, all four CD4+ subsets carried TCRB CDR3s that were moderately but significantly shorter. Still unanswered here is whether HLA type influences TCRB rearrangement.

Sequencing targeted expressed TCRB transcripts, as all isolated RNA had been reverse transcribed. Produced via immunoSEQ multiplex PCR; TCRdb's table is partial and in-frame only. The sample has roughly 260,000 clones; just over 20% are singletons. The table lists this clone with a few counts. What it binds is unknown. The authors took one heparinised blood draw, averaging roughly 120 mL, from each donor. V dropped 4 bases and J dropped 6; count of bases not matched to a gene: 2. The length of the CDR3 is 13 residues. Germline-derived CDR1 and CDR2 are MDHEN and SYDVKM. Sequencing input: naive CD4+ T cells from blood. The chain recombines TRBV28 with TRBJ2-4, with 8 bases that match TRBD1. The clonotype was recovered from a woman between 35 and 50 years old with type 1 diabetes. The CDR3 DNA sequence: TGTGCCAGCAGTTCGGGACAGGCAAACATTCAGTACTTC. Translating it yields CASSSGQANIQYF.